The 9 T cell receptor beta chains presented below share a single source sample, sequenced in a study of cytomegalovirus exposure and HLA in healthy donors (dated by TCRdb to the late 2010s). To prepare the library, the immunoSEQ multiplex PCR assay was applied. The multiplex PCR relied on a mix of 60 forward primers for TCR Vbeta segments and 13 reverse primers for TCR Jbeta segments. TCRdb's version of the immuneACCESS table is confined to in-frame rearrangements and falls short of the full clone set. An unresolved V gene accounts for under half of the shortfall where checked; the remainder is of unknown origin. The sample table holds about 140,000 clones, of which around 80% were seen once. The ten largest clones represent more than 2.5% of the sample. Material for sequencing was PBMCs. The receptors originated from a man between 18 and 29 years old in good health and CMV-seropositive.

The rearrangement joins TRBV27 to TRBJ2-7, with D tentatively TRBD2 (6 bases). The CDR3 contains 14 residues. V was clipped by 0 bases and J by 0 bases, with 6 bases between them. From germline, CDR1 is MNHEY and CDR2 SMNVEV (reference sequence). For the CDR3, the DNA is TGTGCCAGCAGTTTATCGGGGGGCTCCTACGAGCAGTACTTC. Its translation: CASSLSGGSYEQYF.

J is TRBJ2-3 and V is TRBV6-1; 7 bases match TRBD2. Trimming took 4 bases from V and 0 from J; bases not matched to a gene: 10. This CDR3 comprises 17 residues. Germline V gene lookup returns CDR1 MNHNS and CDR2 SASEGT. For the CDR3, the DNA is TGTGCCAGCAGTGGGTTCGGAAGCGGGACTAGCACAGATACGCAGTATTTT. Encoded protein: CASSGFGSGTSTDTQYF.

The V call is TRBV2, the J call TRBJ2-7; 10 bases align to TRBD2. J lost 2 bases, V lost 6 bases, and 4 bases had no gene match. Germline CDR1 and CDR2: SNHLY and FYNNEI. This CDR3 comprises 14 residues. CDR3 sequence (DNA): TGTGCCAGCAGACTTAGCGGGGGGACCTACGAGCAGTACTTC. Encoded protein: CASRLSGGTYEQYF.

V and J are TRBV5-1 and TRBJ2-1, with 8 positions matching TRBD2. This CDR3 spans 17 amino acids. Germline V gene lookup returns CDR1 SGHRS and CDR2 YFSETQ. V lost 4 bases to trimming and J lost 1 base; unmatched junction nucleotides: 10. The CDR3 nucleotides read TGCGCCAGCAGCCTCTTAAGTTCGGGGGGGTCCTACAATGAGCAGTTCTTC. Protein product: CASSLLSSGGSYNEQFF.

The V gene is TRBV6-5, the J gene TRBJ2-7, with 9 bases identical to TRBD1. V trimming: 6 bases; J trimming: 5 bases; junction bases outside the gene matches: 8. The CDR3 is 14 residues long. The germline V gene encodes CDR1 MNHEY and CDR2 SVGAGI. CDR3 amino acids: CASRGTGKANEQYF. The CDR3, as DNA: TGTGCCAGCAGGGGGACAGGGAAGGCCAACGAGCAGTACTTC.

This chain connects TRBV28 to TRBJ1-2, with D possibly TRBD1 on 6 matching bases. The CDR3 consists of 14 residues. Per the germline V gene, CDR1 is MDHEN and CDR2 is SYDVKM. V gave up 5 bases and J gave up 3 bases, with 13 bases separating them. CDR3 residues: CASSGDRTYYGYTF. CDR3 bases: TGTGCCAGCAGTGGAGACAGGACCTACTATGGCTACACCTTC.

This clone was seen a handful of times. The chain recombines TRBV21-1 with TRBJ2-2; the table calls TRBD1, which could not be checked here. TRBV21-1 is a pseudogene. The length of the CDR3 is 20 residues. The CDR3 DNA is TGTGCCAGCAACCCCCGGGGTCTGGACAGGGGGATTCCGAACACCGGGGAGCTGTTTTTT. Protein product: CASNPRGLDRGIPNTGELFF.

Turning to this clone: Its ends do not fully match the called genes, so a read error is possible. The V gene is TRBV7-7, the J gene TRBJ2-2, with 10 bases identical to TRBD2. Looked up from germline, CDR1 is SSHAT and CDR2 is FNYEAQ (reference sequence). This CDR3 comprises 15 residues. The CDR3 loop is CASTMGASGSGELFF. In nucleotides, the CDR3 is TGTGCTAGCACCATGGGGGCTAGCGGGAGCGGGGAGCTGTTTTTT.

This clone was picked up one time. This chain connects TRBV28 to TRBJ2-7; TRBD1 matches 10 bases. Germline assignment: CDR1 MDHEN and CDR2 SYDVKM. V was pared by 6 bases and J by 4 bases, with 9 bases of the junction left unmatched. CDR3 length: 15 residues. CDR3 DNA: TGTGCCAGCAGCGGTACCGGGACAGGGGATTACGAGCAGTACTTC. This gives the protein CASSGTGTGDYEQYF.